These 29 T cell receptor beta chains share one sample of origin, sequenced in a study of blood T cell repertoires in COVID-19. Libraries were prepared by immunoSEQ multiplex PCR; TCRdb keeps only in-frame clonotypes and omits some of them. The table has 250,000 to 300,000 clones, 85% seen once. The sample comprised peripheral blood. Source of these receptors: a man over 45 with active or convalescent COVID-19.

The V call is TRBV5-1, the J call TRBJ2-3; the D gene is possibly TRBD1 (6 bases). CDR1 is SGHRS, CDR2 YFSETQ, per germline. V shed 2 bases and J shed 4 bases, with 14 bases lying between them. This CDR3 spans 15 amino acids. The CDR3 DNA sequence: TGCGCCAGCAGCTTCGCATCACCAGGGGCAGATACGCAGTATTTT. Translated, it gives CASSFASPGADTQYF. Full variable domain (remainder filled in from reference TRBV5-1 and TRBJ2-3): KAGVTQTPRYLIKTRGQQVTLSCSPISGHRSVSWYQQTPGQGLQFLFEYFSETQRNKGNFPGRFSGRQFSNSRSEMNVSTLELGDSALYLCASSFASPGADTQYFGPGTRLTVL.

This chain connects TRBV6-5 to TRBJ1-2; 12 bases match TRBD1. Germline V gene sequence: CDR1 MNHEY, CDR2 SVGAGI. The CDR3 totals 14 residues. V trimming: 5 bases; J trimming: 8 bases; junction bases outside the gene matches: 6. As DNA, the CDR3 is TGTGCCAGCAGTCCGGGACAGGGGGCGCGGGGCTACACCTTC. This gives the protein CASSPGQGARGYTF.

The chain recombines TRBV5-1 with TRBJ2-3; D might be TRBD2 (6 bases). The V end was cut by 6 bases, the J end by 2 bases, with 22 bases between. The CDR3 runs 17 residues. Germline V gives CDR1 SGHRS, CDR2 YFSETQ. This CDR3 reads CASKYIVAGLNTDTQYF. CDR3 sequence (DNA): TGCGCCAGCAAGTACATAGTGGCGGGGCTAAACACAGATACGCAGTATTTT.

The CDR3 DNA reads as TGTGCCAGCAGTGAGGCCTACTCTGGAAACACCATATATTTT. Translated: CASSEAYSGNTIYF. The V and J genes are TRBV28 and TRBJ1-3; D gene uncertain. Germline CDR1 is MDHEN and CDR2 is SYDVKM. V was pared by 5 bases and J by 0 bases, with 8 bases between. CDR3 length: 14 residues.

The CDR3 DNA reads TGTGCCACCAGCAGAGATCCGGGGGGGAGTTTCTACAATGAGCAGTTCTTC. It is translated as CATSRDPGGSFYNEQFF. The V and J genes are TRBV15 and TRBJ2-1; 8 bases map to TRBD2. The trim removed 0 bases at V and 3 bases at J, leaving 7 bases unmatched. From germline, CDR1 is LNHNV and CDR2 YYDKDF (reference sequence). This CDR3 contains 17 residues.

The count of this clone is one. Distinct nucleotide sequences in the sample also encode this CDR3. In DNA, the CDR3 is TGTGCCAGCTCACCACCCACTTCATACGAGCAGTACTTC. It translates to CASSPPTSYEQYF. The genes are TRBV18 and TRBJ2-7; D remains ambiguous. The V gene lost 0 bases and the J gene lost 4 bases, with 7 bases spanning the gap. Germline V lookup: CDR1 KGHSH, CDR2 LQKENI. The CDR3 covers 13 residues. The variable domain in full, with the rest retrieved from reference TRBV18 and TRBJ2-7, is NAGVMQNPRHLVRRRGQEARLRCSPMKGHSHVYWYRQLPEEGLKFMVYLQKENIIDESGMPKERFSAEFPKEGPSILRIQQVVRGDSAAYFCASSPPTSYEQYFGPGTRLTVT.

The J gene is TRBJ1-2, the V gene TRBV29-1; no firm D call. Germline loops: CDR1 SQVTM, CDR2 ANQGSEA. The CDR3 sequence is 11 residues long. V was pared by 7 bases and J by 3 bases, with 9 bases between. The CDR3 here is CSAFVDYGYTF. The CDR3 DNA is TGCAGCGCCTTCGTCGACTATGGCTACACCTTC. Complete variable domain (other parts from reference TRBV29-1 and TRBJ1-2): SAVISQKPSRDICQRGTSLTIQCQVDSQVTMMFWYRQQPGQSLTLIATANQGSEATYESGFVIDKFPISRPNLTFSTLTVSNMSPEDSSIYLCSAFVDYGYTFGSGTRLTVV.

This rearrangement joins TRBV28 to TRBJ2-3; 9 nucleotides agree with TRBD2. CDR1 and CDR2 from the germline V gene are MDHEN and SYDVKM. V lost 8 bases and J lost 3; bases outside the gene matches: 12. This CDR3 contains 16 residues. Here the CDR3 reads CASGVLREGLTDTQYF. Written as DNA, the CDR3 is TGTGCCAGCGGGGTTTTGCGGGAGGGCCTTACAGATACGCAGTATTTT.

This clone came up once. The chain recombines TRBV5-6 with TRBJ2-7, with TRBD2 matching over 9 bases. The V gene's germline CDR1 is SGHDT and CDR2 YYEEEE. Germline trimming cut 3 bases from V and 3 bases from J; bases unmatched to any gene: 10. The length of the CDR3 is 16 residues. The CDR3 is CASSSPRAGGYYEQYF. CDR3 DNA sequence: TGTGCCAGCAGCTCCCCAAGAGCGGGAGGTTACTACGAGCAGTACTTC.

The V and J genes are TRBV19 and TRBJ2-6, with D uncertain. CDR1 is LNHDA, CDR2 SQIVND, per germline (reference sequence). The CDR3 contains 14 residues. The V end was cut by 0 bases, the J end by 12 bases, with 12 bases between. The CDR3 DNA reads TGTGCCAGTAGTATAGATCAACAGACCCCCGTCCTGACTTTC. This translates into CASSIDQQTPVLTF. The whole variable domain, remainder taken from reference TRBV19 and TRBJ2-6, is DGGITQSPKYLFRKEGQNVTLSCEQNLNHDAMYWYRQDPGQGLRLIYYSQIVNDFQKGDIAEGYSVSREKKESFPLTVTSAQKNPTAFYLCASSIDQQTPVLTFGAGSRLTVL.

This clone was recorded only once. The chain is built from TRBV3-1 (or the pseudogene TRBV3-2) and TRBJ2-2; perhaps TRBD2 as D (5 bases). V was shortened by 1 base and J by 2 bases, with 17 bases between the two germline ends. Germline V CDR1 and CDR2: LGHDT, YNNKEL (reference sequence). The CDR3 sequence is 18 residues long. CDR3 amino acids: CASSQARSGVDNTGELFF. For the CDR3, the DNA is TGTGCCAGCAGCCAAGCACGTTCCGGGGTCGATAACACCGGGGAGCTGTTTTTT.

This rearrangement joins TRBV20-1 to TRBJ2-1; possibly TRBD2 for D (5 bases). CDR1 is DFQATT, CDR2 SNEGSKA, per germline (reference sequence). The CDR3 sequence is 15 residues long. V lost 3 bases and J 2 bases, leaving 14 bases between the germline ends. The CDR3 region is CSASRPLAPYNEQFF. The CDR3 DNA reads as TGCAGTGCTAGTCGCCCCCTAGCTCCCTACAATGAGCAGTTCTTC.

This clone was seen just once. The chain recombines TRBV2 with TRBJ2-7; TRBD2 matches at 9 bases. J gave up 7 bases and V 2 bases, and 6 bases lay outside the gene matches. This CDR3 contains 14 residues. Germline CDR1 is SNHLY and CDR2 is FYNNEI. CDR3 sequence (DNA): TGTGCCAGCAGTGAAATCCGCGGGAGGGGAGAGCAGTACTTC. Translation: CASSEIRGRGEQYF.

The sample holds one count of this clone. This sequence joins TRBV6-5 and TRBJ2-7, with D perhaps TRBD1 (6 bases). The germline V gene encodes CDR1 MNHEY and CDR2 SVGAGI. Trimming removed 6 bases from V and 3 bases from J, with 12 bases in between. The CDR3 sequence is 13 residues long. The CDR3 sequence is CASSADRGYEQYF. The CDR3 DNA sequence: TGTGCCAGCAGCGCGGACAGAGGCTACGAGCAGTACTTC.

This chain joins TRBV5-4 and TRBJ2-7, with TRBD1 identical over 9 bases. The V and J ends lost 3 bases and 7 bases, in that order; junction bases with no gene match: 11. This CDR3 is 15 amino acids long. Germline CDR1 is SGHNT and CDR2 is YYREEE (reference sequence). CDR3 DNA: TGTGCCAGCAGCTCGACCGGGACAGGGTTTGGTGAGCAGTACTTC. Its translation is CASSSTGTGFGEQYF.

For this clone: The sample has other DNA sequences that encode this CDR3 too. The gene calls are TRBV9 and TRBJ2-1; TRBD2 agrees at 8 bases. The V and J ends lost 0 bases and 0 bases, in that order; junction bases with no gene match: 2. This CDR3 comprises 16 residues. Per the germline V gene, CDR1 is SGDLS and CDR2 is YYNGEE. The CDR3 DNA follows: TGTGCCAGCAGCGTAGGCGGGGGGAGCTCCTACAATGAGCAGTTCTTC. It translates to CASSVGGGSSYNEQFF.

The chain has TRBV4-2 and TRBJ1-6; TRBD1 might be the D (6 bases). Germline loops: CDR1 LGHNA, CDR2 YNFKEQ. Trimming took off 4 bases at V and 5 bases at J, with 9 bases between the two ends. CDR3 length: 14 residues. CDR3 region: CASSRTVDNSPLHF. For the CDR3, the DNA is TGTGCCAGCAGCCGGACAGTGGATAATTCACCCCTCCACTTT.

This chain joins TRBV7-2 and TRBJ1-5; TRBD1 matches at 7 bases. Trimming at V came to 4 bases and at J to 3 bases, leaving 3 bases not matched to a gene. The CDR3 sequence is 14 residues long. Per germline, CDR1 SGHTA and CDR2 FQGNSA. CDR3 nucleotides: TGTGCCAGCAGCTCCACAGGGGCCAATCAGCCCCAGCATTTT. Translating gives CASSSTGANQPQHF.

In this sample, this clone turned up once. This sequence joins TRBV10-2 and TRBJ1-1; D may be TRBD1 (5 bases). Germline loops: CDR1 WSHSY, CDR2 SAAADI. The V end lost 6 bases, the J end lost 1 base, and 12 bases lay between the germline ends. This CDR3 spans 14 amino acids. CDR3 loop: CASRTSGGNTEAFF. The DNA for the CDR3 is TGCGCCAGCAGAACCTCGGGGGGGAACACTGAAGCTTTCTTT.

This chain joins TRBV5-6 and TRBJ1-2, with TRBD1 identical over 8 bases. CDR3 size: 14 residues. The germline V gene has CDR1 SGHDT and CDR2 YYEEEE. J lost 4 bases, V lost 4 bases, and 6 bases had no gene match. CDR3 in DNA: TGTGCCAGCAGCCCTCGACAGGGGATCTATGGCTACACCTTC. Translation: CASSPRQGIYGYTF.

This clone was seen once. The chain combines TRBV2 with TRBJ2-7; D uncertain. The V end was cut by 2 bases, the J end by 0 bases, with 14 bases between. Germline assignment: CDR1 SNHLY and CDR2 FYNNEI. This CDR3 is built from 16 residues. The CDR3 DNA reads TGTGCCAGCAGTGAAAGCACGGGTCCTCTCTCCTACGAGCAGTACTTC. Residues: CASSESTGPLSYEQYF.

CDR3 DNA sequence: TGCGCCAGCAGCTTGGGGGCCGTGGGGCCAGGTTCTTCACCCCTCCACTTT. This translates into CASSLGAVGPGSSPLHF. The chain links TRBV5-1 to TRBJ1-6; a possible D gene is TRBD1 (5 bases). This CDR3 has 17 amino acids. V lost 0 bases and J lost 9, with 19 bases in between. CDR1 SGHRS and CDR2 YFSETQ come from the germline V gene. Supplemented by reference TRBV5-1 and TRBJ1-6, the full variable domain reads KAGVTQTPRYLIKTRGQQVTLSCSPISGHRSVSWYQQTPGQGLQFLFEYFSETQRNKGNFPGRFSGRQFSNSRSEMNVSTLELGDSALYLCASSLGAVGPGSSPLHFGNGTRLTVT.

This chain links TRBV7-3 with TRBJ2-1; 9 positions agree with TRBD2. Germline V gene sequence: CDR1 SGHTA, CDR2 FQGTGA. The CDR3 is 15 amino acids. Trimming took 5 bases from V and 6 from J; bases not matched to a gene: 8. The CDR3 is CASSLYSGSSNEQFF. For the CDR3, the DNA is TGTGCCAGCAGCCTGTATAGCGGGAGTAGCAATGAGCAGTTCTTC. The entire variable domain, with the rest obtained from reference TRBV7-3 and TRBJ2-1, is as follows: GAGVSQTPSNKVTEKGKYVELRCDPISGHTALYWYRQSLGQGPEFLIYFQGTGAADDSGLPNDRFFAVRPEGSVSTLKIQRTERGDSAVYLCASSLYSGSSNEQFFGPGTRLTVL.

Regarding this clone: Different DNA sequences within this sample yield the same CDR3. This chain uses TRBV27 with TRBJ1-5; TRBD1 aligns across 8 bases. V gave up 3 bases and J gave up 2 bases; unmatched junction bases: 3. This CDR3 contains 15 residues. Germline lookup yields CDR1 MNHEY and CDR2 SMNVEV (reference sequence). The CDR3 loop reads CASSFGTGGNQPQHF. The CDR3 DNA is TGTGCCAGCAGTTTCGGGACAGGCGGCAATCAGCCCCAGCATTTT.

The chain recombines TRBV5-1 with TRBJ2-7, with 9 nucleotides matching TRBD1. The CDR3 totals 16 residues. V was pared by 6 bases and J by 5 bases, with 15 bases of the junction left unmatched. CDR1 and CDR2 from the germline V gene are SGHRS and YFSETQ. Here the CDR3 DNA reads TGCGCCAGCACCCACCGTTCGGGACAGGGTATCCACGAGCAGTACTTC. It codes for CASTHRSGQGIHEQYF.

The genes are TRBV6-5 and TRBJ1-2, with no clear D. Germline V gene data show CDR1 as MNHEY and CDR2 as SVGAGI. The CDR3 extends over 15 amino acids. V dropped 5 bases and J dropped 4 bases, with 17 bases sitting between them. Here the CDR3 DNA reads TGTGCCAGCAGTCTGACTTGGGGAGCCACCTATGGCTACACCTTC. This sequence encodes CASSLTWGATYGYTF.

V gene TRBV4-2 combines with J gene TRBJ1-2; maybe TRBD1 (6 bases). Trimming cost V 0 bases and J 8 bases, with 22 bases left between them. Per germline, CDR1 LGHNA and CDR2 YNFKEQ. This CDR3 is 17 amino acids long. The CDR3 DNA is TGTGCCAGCAGCCAAGAGGGGGGGGCCTCATCATGGAGAGGCTACACCTTC. It encodes CASSQEGGASSWRGYTF.

The V and J genes are TRBV19 and TRBJ1-5; D not resolved. Trimming stripped 0 bases from V and 6 bases from J, with 6 bases between. Looked up from germline, CDR1 is LNHDA and CDR2 is SQIVND (reference sequence). The CDR3 sequence is 13 residues long. The CDR3 here is CASSIEGSQPQHF. The CDR3 nucleotides are TGTGCCAGTAGTATAGAGGGCAGTCAGCCCCAGCATTTT.

This chain links TRBV19 with TRBJ2-1, with D tentatively TRBD1 (5 bases). This CDR3 region has 14 residues. The germline V and J ends were trimmed by 3 bases and 6 bases, with 12 bases remaining between them. Germline CDR1 reads LNHDA; CDR2 reads SQIVND (reference sequence). The CDR3 DNA is TGTGCCAGTAGTATCGGCTCTAGGGGCAATGAGCAGTTCTTC. Amino acids: CASSIGSRGNEQFF.